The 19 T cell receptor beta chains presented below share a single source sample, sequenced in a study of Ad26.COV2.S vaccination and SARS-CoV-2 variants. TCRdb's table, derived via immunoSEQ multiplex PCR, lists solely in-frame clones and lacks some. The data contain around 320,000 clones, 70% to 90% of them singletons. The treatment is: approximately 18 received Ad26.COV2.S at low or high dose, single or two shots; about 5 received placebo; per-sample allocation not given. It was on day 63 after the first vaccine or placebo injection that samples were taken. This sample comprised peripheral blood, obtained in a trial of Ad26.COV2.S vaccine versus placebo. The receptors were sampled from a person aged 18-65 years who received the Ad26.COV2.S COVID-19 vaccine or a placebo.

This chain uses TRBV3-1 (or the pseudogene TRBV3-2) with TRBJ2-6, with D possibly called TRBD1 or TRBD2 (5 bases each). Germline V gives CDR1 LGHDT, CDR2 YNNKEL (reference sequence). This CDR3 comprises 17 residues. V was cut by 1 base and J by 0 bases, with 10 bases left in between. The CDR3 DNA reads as TGTGCCAGCAGCCAAGTGGCCGGGGCCTCTGGGGCCAACGTCCTGACTTTC. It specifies CASSQVAGASGANVLTF.

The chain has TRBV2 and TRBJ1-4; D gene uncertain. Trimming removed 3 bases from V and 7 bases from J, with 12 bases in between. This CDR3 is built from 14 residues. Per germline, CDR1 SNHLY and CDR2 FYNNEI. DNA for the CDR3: TGTGCCAGCAGTGATCTTGATGGTCCTGAAAAACTGTTTTTT. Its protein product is CASSDLDGPEKLFF.

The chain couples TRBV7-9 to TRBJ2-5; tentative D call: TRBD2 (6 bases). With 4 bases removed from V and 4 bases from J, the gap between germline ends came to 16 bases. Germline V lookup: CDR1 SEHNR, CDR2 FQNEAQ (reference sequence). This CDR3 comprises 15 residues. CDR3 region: CASSSPLTRGETQYF. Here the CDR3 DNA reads TGTGCCAGCAGCTCCCCGCTGACTAGAGGAGAGACCCAGTACTTC.

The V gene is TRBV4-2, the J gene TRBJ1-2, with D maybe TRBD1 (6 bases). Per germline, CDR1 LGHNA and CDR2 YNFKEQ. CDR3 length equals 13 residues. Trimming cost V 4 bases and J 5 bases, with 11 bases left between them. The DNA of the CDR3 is TGTGCCAGCAGCCGGGGGACACAGTATGGCTACACCTTC. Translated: CASSRGTQYGYTF.

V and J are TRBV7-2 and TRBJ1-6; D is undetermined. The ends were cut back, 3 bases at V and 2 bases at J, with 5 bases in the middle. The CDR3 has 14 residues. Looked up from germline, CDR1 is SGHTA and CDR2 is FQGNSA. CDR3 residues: CASSLVTYNSPLHF. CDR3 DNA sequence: TGTGCCAGCAGCTTGGTCACCTATAATTCACCCCTCCACTTT.

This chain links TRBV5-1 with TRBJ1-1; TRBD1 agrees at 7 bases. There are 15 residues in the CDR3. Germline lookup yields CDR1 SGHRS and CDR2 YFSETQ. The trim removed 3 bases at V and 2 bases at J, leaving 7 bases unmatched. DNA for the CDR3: TGCGCCAGCAGCTCCGCCGGGACAGTAAACACTGAAGCTTTCTTT. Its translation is CASSSAGTVNTEAFF.

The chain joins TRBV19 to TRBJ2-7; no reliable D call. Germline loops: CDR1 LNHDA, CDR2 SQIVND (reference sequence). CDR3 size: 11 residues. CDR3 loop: CDIYTGYCQYF. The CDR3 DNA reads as TGTGACATATACACTGGCTACTGCCAGTACTTC. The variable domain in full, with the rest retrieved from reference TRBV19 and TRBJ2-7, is DGGITQSPKYLFRKEGQNVTLSCEQNLNHDAMYWYRQDPGQGLRLIYYSQIVNDFQKGDIAEGYSVSREKKESFPLTVTSAQKNPTAFYLCDIYTGYCQYFGPGTRLTVT.

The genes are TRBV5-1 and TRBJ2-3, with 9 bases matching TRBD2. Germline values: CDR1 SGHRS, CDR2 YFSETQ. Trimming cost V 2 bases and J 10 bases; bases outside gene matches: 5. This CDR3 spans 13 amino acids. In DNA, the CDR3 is TGCGCCAGCAGCTTTGCGGGGGGGCTCCCGCAGTATTTT. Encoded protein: CASSFAGGLPQYF.

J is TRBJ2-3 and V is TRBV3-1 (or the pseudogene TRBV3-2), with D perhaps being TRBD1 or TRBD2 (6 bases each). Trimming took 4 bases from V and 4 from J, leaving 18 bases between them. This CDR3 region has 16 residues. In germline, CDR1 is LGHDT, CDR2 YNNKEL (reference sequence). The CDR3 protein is CASSRSGAGSSDTQYF. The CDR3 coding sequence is TGTGCCAGCAGCCGTTCGGGGGCGGGGAGTTCAGATACGCAGTATTTT.

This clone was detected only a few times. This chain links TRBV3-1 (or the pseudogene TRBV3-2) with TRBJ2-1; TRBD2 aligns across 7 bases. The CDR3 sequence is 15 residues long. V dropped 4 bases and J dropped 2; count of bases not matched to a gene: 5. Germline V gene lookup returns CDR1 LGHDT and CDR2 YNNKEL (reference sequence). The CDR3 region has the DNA TGTGCCAGCAGCCTTAATCGGGGGGCCTACAATGAGCAGTTCTTC. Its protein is CASSLNRGAYNEQFF.

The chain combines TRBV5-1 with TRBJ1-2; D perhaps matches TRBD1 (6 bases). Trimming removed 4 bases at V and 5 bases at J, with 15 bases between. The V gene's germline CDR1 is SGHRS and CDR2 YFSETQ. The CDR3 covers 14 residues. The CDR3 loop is CASSPGQPGYGYTF. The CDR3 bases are TGCGCCAGCAGCCCCGGACAGCCTGGGTATGGCTACACCTTC.

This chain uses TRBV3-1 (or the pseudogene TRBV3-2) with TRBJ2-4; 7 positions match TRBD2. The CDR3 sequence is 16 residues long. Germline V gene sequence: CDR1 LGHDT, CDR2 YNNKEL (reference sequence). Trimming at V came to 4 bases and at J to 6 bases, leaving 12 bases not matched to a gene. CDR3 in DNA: TGTGCCAGCAGCCTTCAACCGCCCCAGCGGGGAAACATTCAGTACTTC. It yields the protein CASSLQPPQRGNIQYF.

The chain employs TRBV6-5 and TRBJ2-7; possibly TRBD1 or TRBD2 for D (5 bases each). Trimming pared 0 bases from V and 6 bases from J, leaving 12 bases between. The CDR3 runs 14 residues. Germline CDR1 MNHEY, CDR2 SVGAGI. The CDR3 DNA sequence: TGTGCCAGCAGTTACTCAGAGAGGGGCGGCGAGCAGTACTTC. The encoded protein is CASSYSERGGEQYF.

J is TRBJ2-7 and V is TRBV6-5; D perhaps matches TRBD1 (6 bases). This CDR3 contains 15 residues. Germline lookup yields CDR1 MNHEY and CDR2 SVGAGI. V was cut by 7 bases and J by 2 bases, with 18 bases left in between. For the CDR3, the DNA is TGTGCCAGCACCGAGGGGAGACAGGCCACCTACGAGCAGTACTTC. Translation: CASTEGRQATYEQYF.

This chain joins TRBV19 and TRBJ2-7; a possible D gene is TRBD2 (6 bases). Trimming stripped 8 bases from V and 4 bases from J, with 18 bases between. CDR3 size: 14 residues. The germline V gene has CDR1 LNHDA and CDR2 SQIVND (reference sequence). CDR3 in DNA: TGTGCCAGTGCGGGGCGAGGGGCCAAGTACGAGCAGTACTTC. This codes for CASAGRGAKYEQYF.

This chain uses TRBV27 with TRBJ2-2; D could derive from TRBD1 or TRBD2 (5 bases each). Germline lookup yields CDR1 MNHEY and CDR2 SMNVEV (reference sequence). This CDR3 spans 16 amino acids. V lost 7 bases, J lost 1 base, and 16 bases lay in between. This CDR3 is CASTPIGAGNTGELFF. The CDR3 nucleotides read TGTGCCAGCACCCCCATCGGGGCAGGGAACACCGGGGAGCTGTTTTTT.

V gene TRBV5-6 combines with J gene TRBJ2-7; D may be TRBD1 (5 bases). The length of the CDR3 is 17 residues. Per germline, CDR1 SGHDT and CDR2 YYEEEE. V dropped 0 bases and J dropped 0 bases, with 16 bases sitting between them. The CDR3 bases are TGTGCCAGCAGCTTGGGTTACTCAGGGCCCCTCTCCTACGAGCAGTACTTC. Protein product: CASSLGYSGPLSYEQYF.

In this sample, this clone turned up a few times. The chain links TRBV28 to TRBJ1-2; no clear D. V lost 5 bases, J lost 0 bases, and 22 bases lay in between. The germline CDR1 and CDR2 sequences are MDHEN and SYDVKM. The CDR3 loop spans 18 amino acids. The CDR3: CASSLLSLPGLANYGYTF. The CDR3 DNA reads TGTGCCAGCAGTCTCCTCAGCCTACCTGGTTTGGCTAACTATGGCTACACCTTC.

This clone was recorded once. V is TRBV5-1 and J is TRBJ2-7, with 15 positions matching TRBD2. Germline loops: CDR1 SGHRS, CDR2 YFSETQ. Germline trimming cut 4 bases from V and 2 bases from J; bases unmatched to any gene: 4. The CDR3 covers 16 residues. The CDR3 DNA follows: TGCGCCAGCAGCAAGGGGACTAGCGGGGGGACCTACGAGCAGTACTTC. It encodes CASSKGTSGGTYEQYF. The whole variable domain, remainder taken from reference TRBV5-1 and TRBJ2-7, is KAGVTQTPRYLIKTRGQQVTLSCSPISGHRSVSWYQQTPGQGLQFLFEYFSETQRNKGNFPGRFSGRQFSNSRSEMNVSTLELGDSALYLCASSKGTSGGTYEQYFGPGTRLTVT.